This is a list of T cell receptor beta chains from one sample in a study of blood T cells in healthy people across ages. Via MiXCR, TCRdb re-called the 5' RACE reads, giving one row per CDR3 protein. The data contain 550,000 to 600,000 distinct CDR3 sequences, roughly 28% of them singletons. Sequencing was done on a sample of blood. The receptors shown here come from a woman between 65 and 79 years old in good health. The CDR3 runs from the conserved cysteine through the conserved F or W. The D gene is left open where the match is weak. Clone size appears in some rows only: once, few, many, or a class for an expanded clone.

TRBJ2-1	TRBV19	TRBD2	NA	CASSPIAGGPGEQFF	TGTGCCAGTAGTCCGATAGCGGGGGGGCCGGGTGAGCAGTTCTTC
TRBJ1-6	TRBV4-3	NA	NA	CASSPSGGGGPDNSPLHF	TGCGCCAGCAGCCCAAGCGGGGGAGGTGGGCCCGATAATTCACCCCTCCACTTT
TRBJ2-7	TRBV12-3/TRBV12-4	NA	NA	CASSARGRVNYEQYF	TGTGCCAGCAGCGCTCGGGGAAGGGTCAACTACGAGCAGTACTTC
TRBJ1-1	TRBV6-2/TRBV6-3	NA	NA	CASSYGERRAFF	TGTGCCAGCAGTTACGGGGAGAGGAGGGCTTTCTTT
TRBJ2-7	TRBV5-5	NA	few	CASSPKLRDITTYEQYF	TGTGCCAGCAGCCCAAAACTTCGGGACATCACTACTTACGAGCAGTACTTC
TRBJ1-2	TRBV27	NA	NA	CASFGGVNGYTF	TGTGCCAGTTTCGGGGGAGTCAATGGCTACACCTTC
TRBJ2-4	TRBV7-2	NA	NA	CASSLGPSAKNIQYF	TGTGCCAGCAGCTTAGGTCCTTCAGCCAAAAACATTCAGTACTTC
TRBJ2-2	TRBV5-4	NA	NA	CASSLGGTTGELFF	TGTGCCAGCAGCTTGGGGGGGACCACCGGGGAGCTGTTTTTT
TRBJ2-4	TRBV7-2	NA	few	CASSLAGSTAKNIQYF	TGTGCCAGCAGCTTAGCGGGCTCGACGGCCAAAAACATTCAGTACTTC
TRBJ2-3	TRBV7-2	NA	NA	CASSRDTGADTQYF	TGTGCCAGCAGCCGCGACACAGGAGCAGATACGCAGTATTTT
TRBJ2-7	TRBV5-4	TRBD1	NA	CASSHPADRGREQYF	TGTGCCAGCAGCCACCCCGCGGACAGGGGGCGCGAGCAGTACTTC
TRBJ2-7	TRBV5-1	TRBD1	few	CASSSRTGRHEQYF	TGCGCCAGCAGCTCAAGGACAGGGAGGCACGAGCAGTACTTC
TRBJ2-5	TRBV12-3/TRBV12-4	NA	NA	CASSSWRHQETQYF	TGTGCCAGCAGTTCTTGGCGGCACCAAGAGACCCAGTACTTC
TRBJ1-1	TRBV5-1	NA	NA	CASSGGTPEAFF	TGCGCCAGCAGCGGTGGGACACCTGAAGCTTTCTTT
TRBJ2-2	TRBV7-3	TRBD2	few	CASQPGLAGTGELFF	TGTGCCAGTCAACCGGGACTAGCGGGAACCGGGGAGCTGTTTTTT
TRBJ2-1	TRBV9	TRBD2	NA	CASSVAGGHNEQFF	TGTGCCAGCAGCGTCGCGGGGGGCCACAATGAGCAGTTCTTC
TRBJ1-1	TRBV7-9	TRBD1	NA	CASSLAGGGQAFF	TGTGCCAGCAGCTTAGCGGGAGGGGGCCAAGCTTTCTTT
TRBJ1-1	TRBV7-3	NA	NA	CASSRSSNTEAFF	TGTGCCAGCAGCAGATCCTCGAACACTGAAGCTTTCTTT
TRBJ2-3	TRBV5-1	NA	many	CASSLTTDTQYF	TGTGCCAGCAGCTTGACCACAGATACGCAGTATTTT
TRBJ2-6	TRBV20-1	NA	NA	CSASRLGGRGANVLTF	TGCAGTGCTAGCCGTTTGGGGGGCAGGGGGGCCAACGTCCTGACTTTC
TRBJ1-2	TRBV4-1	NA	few	CASSQDHGRLNYGYTF	TGCGCCAGCAGCCAAGATCATGGACGGCTTAACTATGGCTACACCTTC
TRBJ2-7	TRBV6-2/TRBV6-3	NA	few	CASRVPDRYEQYF	TGTGCCAGCAGGGTCCCTGATAGGTACGAGCAGTACTTC
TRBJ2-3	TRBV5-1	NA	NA	CASSLGETDTQYF	TGCGCCAGCAGCTTGGGTGAAACAGATACGCAGTATTTT
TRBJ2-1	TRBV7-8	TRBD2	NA	CASSSIGTSGASLGEQFF	TGTGCCAGCAGCTCCATCGGGACTAGCGGGGCCTCCCTGGGGGAGCAGTTCTTC
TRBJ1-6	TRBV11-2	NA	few	CASSLRDGGSSYNSPLHF	TGTGCCAGCAGCTTAAGGGACGGGGGGAGCTCCTATAATTCACCCCTCCACTTT
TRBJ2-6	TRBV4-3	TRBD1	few	CASSQDRGTGGWSGANVLTF	TGCGCCAGCAGCCAAGATAGGGGGACAGGGGGATGGTCTGGGGCCAACGTCCTGACTTTC
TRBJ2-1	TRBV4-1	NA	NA	CASSQDSARREQFF	TGCGCCAGCAGCCAAGACTCGGCGAGGAGGGAGCAGTTCTTC
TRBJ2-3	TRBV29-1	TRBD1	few	CSAESRDRGPPSTDTQYF	TGCAGCGCCGAGTCCCGGGACAGGGGCCCTCCTAGCACAGATACGCAGTATTTT
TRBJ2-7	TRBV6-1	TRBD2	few	CASRKKRGAPSYEQYF	TGTGCCAGCAGGAAAAAGCGGGGGGCCCCCTCCTACGAGCAGTACTTC
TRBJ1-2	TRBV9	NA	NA	CASTTGSPIGGYTF	TGTGCCAGCACCACAGGGAGCCCCATAGGGGGCTACACCTTC
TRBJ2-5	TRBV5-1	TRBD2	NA	CASTGTSGEETQYF	TGCGCCAGCACTGGGACTAGCGGGGAAGAGACCCAGTACTTC
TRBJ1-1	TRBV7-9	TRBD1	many	CASSAQGGTEAFF	TGTGCCAGCAGCGCACAGGGGGGCACTGAAGCTTTCTTT
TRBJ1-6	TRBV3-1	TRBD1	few	CASTYRGSDPPLHF	TGTGCCAGCACCTACAGGGGGTCCGACCCACCCCTCCACTTT
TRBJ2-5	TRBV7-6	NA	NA	CASSLPGTYQETQYF	TGTGCCAGCAGCTTACCAGGGACTTACCAAGAGACCCAGTACTTC
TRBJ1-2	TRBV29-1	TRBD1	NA	CSALGQNYGYTF	TGCAGCGCTTTGGGACAGAACTATGGCTACACCTTC
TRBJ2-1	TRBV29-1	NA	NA	CSVEGGGGNEQFF	TGCAGCGTTGAAGGGGGTGGGGGAAATGAGCAGTTCTTC
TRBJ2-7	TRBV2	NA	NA	CASSDRGGNSYEQYF	TGTGCCAGCAGTGATCGTGGGGGGAACTCCTACGAGCAGTACTTC
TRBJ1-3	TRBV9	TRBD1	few	CASSVGGQGEGKGNTIYF	TGTGCCAGCAGCGTGGGGGGACAGGGCGAAGGTAAAGGAAACACCATATATTTT
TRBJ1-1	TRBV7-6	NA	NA	CASSRSDSANTEAFF	TGTGCCAGCAGCCGAAGTGACAGTGCGAACACTGAAGCTTTCTTT
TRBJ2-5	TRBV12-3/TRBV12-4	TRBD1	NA	CASSPQGNWKTQYF	TGTGCCAGCAGCCCACAGGGGAATTGGAAGACCCAGTACTTC
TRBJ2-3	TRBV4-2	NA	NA	CASSQDFGGDQDTQYF	TGTGCCAGCAGCCAAGATTTCGGGGGTGATCAAGATACGCAGTATTTT
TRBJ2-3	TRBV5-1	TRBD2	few	CASSYAGVRGDTQYF	TGCGCCAGCAGCTATGCGGGGGTTAGGGGAGATACGCAGTATTTT
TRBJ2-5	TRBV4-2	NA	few	CASSQDRQGNETQYF	TGTGCCAGCAGCCAAGATAGGCAGGGAAACGAGACCCAGTACTTC
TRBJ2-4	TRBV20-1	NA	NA	CSAMSGTKNIQYF	TGCAGTGCTATGTCTGGAACCAAAAACATTCAGTACTTC